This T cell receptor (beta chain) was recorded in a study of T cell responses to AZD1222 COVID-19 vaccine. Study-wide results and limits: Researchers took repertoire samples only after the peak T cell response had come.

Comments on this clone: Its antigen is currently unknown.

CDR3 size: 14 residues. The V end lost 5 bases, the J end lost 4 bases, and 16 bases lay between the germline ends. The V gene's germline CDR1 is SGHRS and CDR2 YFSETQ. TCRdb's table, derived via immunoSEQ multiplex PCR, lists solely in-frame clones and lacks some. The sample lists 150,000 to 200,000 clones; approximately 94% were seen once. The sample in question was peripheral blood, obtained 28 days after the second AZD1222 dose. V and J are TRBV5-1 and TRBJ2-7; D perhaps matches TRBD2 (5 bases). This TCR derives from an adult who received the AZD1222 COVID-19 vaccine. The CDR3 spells CASRDFTSSYEQYF. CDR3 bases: TGCGCCAGCAGGGACTTCACTTCCTCTTACGAGCAGTACTTC.